The clone carrying this T cell receptor (beta chain) showed up many times. Its specificity is not known. Template material for amplifying TCR beta CDR3 regions consisted of RNA transcripts. The HTBI set primed first-round TCR CDR3 RT-PCR. TCRdb independently ran MiXCR on the multiplex PCR reads; one entry per CDR3 protein. This table has a few hundred thousand distinct CDR3 sequences, roughly 14% appearing once. No ophthalmopathy progression within 18 months constituted stable Graves' hyperthyroidism. This sample is part of a study of T cells in Graves' hyperthyroidism and ophthalmopathy. Study findings and constraints: It was a median approximately 6.9 months before onset that the model predicted ophthalmopathy.

The source material was blood. The receptor was isolated from a woman younger than 35 with Graves' hyperthyroidism.

CDR3 nucleotide sequence: TGCAGTGCTAGAGATCTGGGAGCGGGCGTACACCAAGAGACCCAGTACTTC. This sequence encodes CSARDLGAGVHQETQYF. The rearrangement joins TRBV20-1 to TRBJ2-5, with a weak D call TRBD2 (6 bases). Germline V gene data show CDR1 as DFQATT and CDR2 as SNEGSKA (reference sequence). V was trimmed by 0 bases and J by 0 bases, leaving 17 bases between them. The CDR3 totals 17 residues.